The 23 T cell receptor beta chains below all came from one sample that was sequenced in a study of blood T cells in healthy people across ages. Then a second PCR, running roughly 7 to 11 cycles, was carried out with a sample-barcoded 5' primer and a J-beta primer mix. One entry per CDR3 protein, called by TCRdb with MiXCR from the 5' RACE reads. The sample lists hundreds of thousands of distinct CDR3 sequences; 20% to 30% were seen once. This sample also belongs to another study, concerning T cells of mothers and their children.

The sequenced sample consisted of blood. Source of these receptors: a boy between 10 and 17 years old in good health.

V is TRBV20-1 and J is TRBJ2-4, with 7 bases aligning to TRBD2. Losses at the gene ends were 4 bases for V and 1 base for J; bases not matched to a gene: 7. Germline-derived CDR1 and CDR2 are DFQATT and SNEGSKA (reference sequence). The CDR3 sequence is 15 residues long. CDR3 sequence reads: CSAMQAGGAKNIQYF. CDR3 nucleotides: TGCAGTGCTATGCAGGCCGGGGGGGCCAAAAACATTCAGTACTTC.

The chain uses TRBV12-3 or TRBV12-4 and TRBJ2-4; a possible D gene is TRBD1 (6 bases). The CDR3 spans 14 residues. With 3 bases removed from V and 5 bases from J, the gap between germline ends came to 11 bases. CDR3 nucleotide sequence: TGTGCCAGCAGTTTGCCGCAGGGGCAAAACATTCAGTACTTC. Residues: CASSLPQGQNIQYF.

This clonotype showed up just a few times. This chain connects TRBV5-1 to TRBJ2-7; 8 bases match TRBD2. V gave up 4 bases and J gave up 4 bases; unmatched junction bases: 10. The CDR3 runs to 15 residues. Germline values: CDR1 SGHRS, CDR2 YFSETQ. The CDR3, as DNA: TGCGCCAGCAGCCGCCCCGCAGCGGGAGAGTACGAGCAGTACTTC. Protein product: CASSRPAAGEYEQYF. Based on the CDR3 plus reference TRBV5-1 and TRBJ2-7, the full variable domain is KAGVTQTPRYLIKTRGQQVTLSCSPISGHRSVSWYQQTPGQGLQFLFEYFSETQRNKGNFPGRFSGRQFSNSRSEMNVSTLELGDSALYLCASSRPAAGEYEQYFGPGTRLTVT.

There are a few counts of this clonotype. The chain is built from TRBV12-3 or TRBV12-4 and TRBJ2-7; 7 bases map to TRBD2. The CDR3 spans 14 residues. Trimming removed 5 bases from V and 6 bases from J; junction bases left unmatched: 10. The CDR3 DNA sequence: TGTGCCAGCAGTGCAAGCGGGAAGGCCGGCGAGCAGTACTTC. It codes for CASSASGKAGEQYF.

V and J are TRBV4-3 and TRBJ2-2, with 8 bases lining up with TRBD2. V was clipped by 3 bases and J by 1 base; unmatched bases: 4. This CDR3 contains 16 residues. CDR1 and CDR2 (germline): LGHNA, YSLEER. CDR3 nucleotides: TGCGCCAGCAGCCATCAAAGCGGGGGGAACACCGGGGAGCTGTTTTTT. It yields the protein CASSHQSGGNTGELFF.

V usage is TRBV10-3 and J usage is TRBJ1-2; D ambiguous. The germline V and J ends were trimmed by 2 bases and 4 bases, with 5 bases remaining between them. Germline V gene sequence: CDR1 ENHRY, CDR2 SYGVKD. This CDR3 region has 12 residues. The DNA of the CDR3 is TGTGCCATCAGTGAGGCTAGCTATGGCTACACCTTC. Residues: CAISEASYGYTF.

Many counts were recorded for this clonotype. V and J are TRBV6-1 and TRBJ1-5; 12 nucleotides align to TRBD1. J lost 6 bases, V lost 6 bases, and 12 bases had no gene match. This CDR3 is built from 17 residues. Germline values: CDR1 MNHNS, CDR2 SASEGT. This CDR3 reads CASRRTGTGGAGQPQHF. CDR3 DNA sequence: TGTGCCAGCAGGCGAACCGGGACAGGGGGCGCGGGTCAGCCCCAGCATTTT.

This clonotype turned up a few times. The CDR3 DNA sequence: TGTGCCAGCAGCCGCCTAGCGGACCATAATGAGCAGTTCTTC. It specifies CASSRLADHNEQFF. The chain carries TRBV7-8 and TRBJ2-5; TRBD2 matches 7 bases. The end of the DNA fits TRBJ2-1 better, so the J call may be wrong. The CDR3 loop spans 14 amino acids. Germline CDR1 is SGHVS and CDR2 is FQNEAQ.

This chain joins TRBV4-1 and TRBJ2-7; TRBD2 is a possible D gene (5 bases). Germline lookup yields CDR1 MGHRA and CDR2 YSYEKL. The CDR3 is made up of 13 amino acids. Trimming pared 1 base from V and 9 bases from J, leaving 13 bases between. The CDR3 coding sequence is TGCGCCAGCAGCCAAGGAGGGCCCGACGGGCAGTACTTC. Its protein is CASSQGGPDGQYF.

This clonotype came up a few times. The rearrangement joins TRBV10-3 to TRBJ2-4; 10 bases line up with TRBD1. Germline CDR1 and CDR2: ENHRY and SYGVKD. This CDR3 is 19 amino acids long. Germline trimming cut 2 bases from V and 3 bases from J; bases unmatched to any gene: 13. CDR3 coding DNA: TGTGCCATCAGTGAGGAAGGGACAGGACAGGGGGGTGTCAAAAACATTCAGTACTTC. It specifies CAISEEGTGQGGVKNIQYF.

The chain employs TRBV9 and TRBJ1-1, with a possible D match to TRBD1 (5 bases). The CDR3 contains 14 residues. V was shortened by 4 bases and J by 0 bases, with 10 bases between the two germline ends. The V gene's germline CDR1 is SGDLS and CDR2 YYNGEE. CDR3 region: CASSLGEVNTEAFF. The CDR3 DNA follows: TGTGCCAGCAGCTTAGGGGAGGTGAACACTGAAGCTTTCTTT. Together with reference TRBV9 and TRBJ1-1, the CDR3 gives the full variable domain: DSGVTQTPKHLITATGQRVTLRCSPRSGDLSVYWYQQSLDQGLQFLIQYYNGEERAKGNILERFSAQQFPDLHSELNLSSLELGDSALYFCASSLGEVNTEAFFGQGTRLTVV.

This clonotype was seen more than once but under ten times. The chain links TRBV9 to TRBJ2-5, with 11 bases lining up with TRBD1. The J call may not be correct, given that the DNA end is closer to TRBJ2-7. The V gene's germline CDR1 is SGDLS and CDR2 YYNGEE. The CDR3 is made up of 15 amino acids. The CDR3 DNA reads TGTGCCAGCAGCGGACTCGGACAGGGGGCCCACGAGCAGTACTTC. Translated: CASSGLGQGAHEQYF.

This clonotype came up a few times. This chain uses TRBV20-1 with TRBJ2-2, with D possibly TRBD1 on 5 matching bases. Germline V lookup: CDR1 DFQATT, CDR2 SNEGSKA (reference sequence). Trimming cost V 5 bases and J 4 bases, with 14 bases left between them. This CDR3 is built from 14 residues. The CDR3 DNA reads as TGCAGTGCTGTTAGAGATGGGGCCACCGGGGAGCTGTTTTTT. Translated: CSAVRDGATGELFF.

The chain has TRBV28 and TRBJ1-2, with unresolved D. V lost 11 bases and J 4 bases, leaving 17 bases between the germline ends. CDR3 length equals 13 residues. Germline lookup yields CDR1 MDHEN and CDR2 SYDVKM. The CDR3 is CAVVPVQFYGYTF. Written as DNA, the CDR3 is TGTGCCGTGGTCCCGGTCCAGTTCTATGGCTACACCTTC.

In its sample, this clonotype was seen a few times. J is TRBJ2-5 and V is TRBV2; D perhaps matches TRBD1 (7 bases). The CDR3 has 18 amino acids. With 4 bases removed from V and 4 bases from J, the gap between germline ends came to 25 bases. The germline V gene encodes CDR1 SNHLY and CDR2 FYNNEI. CDR3 nucleotides: TGTGCCAGCAGTGTCCCCGGTGGAGGAGGGGGCGCAAGAGAGACCCAGTACTTC. It encodes CASSVPGGGGGARETQYF.

This clonotype has a handful of counts. The V gene is TRBV28, the J gene TRBJ2-6, with D uncertain. Germline-derived CDR1 and CDR2 are MDHEN and SYDVKM. CDR3 length: 14 amino acids. The CDR3 loop reads CGASPPSGANVLTF. The CDR3 DNA reads as TGTGGTGCTTCCCCCCCCTCTGGGGCCAACGTCCTGACTTTC.

This clonotype has more than one count but fewer than ten. This chain uses TRBV11-1 with TRBJ2-1; D is possibly TRBD1 (5 bases). The CDR3 consists of 13 residues. The V end lost 0 bases, the J end lost 8 bases, and 8 bases lay between the germline ends. The germline gives CDR1 SGHAT, CDR2 FQDESV (reference sequence). The DNA for the CDR3 is TGTGCCAGCAGCTTAGCAGGGGTCCATGAGCAGTTCTTC. Amino acids: CASSLAGVHEQFF. The full variable domain, its missing parts supplied by reference TRBV11-1 and TRBJ2-1, is EAEVAQSPRYKITEKSQAVAFWCDPISGHATLYWYRQILGQGPELLVQFQDESVVDDSQLPKDRFSAERLKGVDSTLKIQPAELGDSAMYLCASSLAGVHEQFFGPGTRLTVL.

This clonotype was observed a handful of times. CDR3 sequence reads: CSAVGNEQFF. CDR3 sequence (DNA): TGCAGTGCCGTCGGGAATGAGCAGTTCTTC. V is TRBV20-1 and J is TRBJ2-1; D is unresolved. The CDR3 contains 10 residues. V was pared by 6 bases and J by 7 bases, with 7 bases between. The V gene's germline CDR1 is DFQATT and CDR2 SNEGSKA (reference sequence).

The V call is TRBV9, the J call TRBJ2-2; D unresolved. Germline-derived CDR1 and CDR2 are SGDLS and YYNGEE. This CDR3 spans 15 amino acids. The ends were cut back, 0 bases at V and 6 bases at J, with 12 bases in the middle. The CDR3 region is CASSVEYRVAGELFF. The CDR3 bases are TGTGCCAGCAGCGTAGAATATCGGGTGGCCGGGGAGCTGTTTTTT.

V and J are TRBV7-3 and TRBJ1-3; 9 bases agree with TRBD1. With V trimmed by 3 bases and J by 3 bases, 3 bases remained unmatched. Germline-derived CDR1 and CDR2 are SGHTA and FQGTGA. This CDR3 contains 15 residues. DNA for the CDR3: TGTGCCAGCAGCTTGGACAGGGGCTATGGAAACACCATATATTTT. Its protein product is CASSLDRGYGNTIYF.

In this sample, this clonotype turned up a few times. The chain has TRBV4-2 and TRBJ1-4; TRBD1 is a possible D gene (5 bases). Germline loops: CDR1 LGHNA, CDR2 YNFKEQ. This CDR3 has 13 residues. Trimming cost V 3 bases and J 8 bases, with 10 bases left between them. CDR3 nucleotides: TGTGCCAGCAGCCAGCGGGGGAGAGAAAAACTGTTTTTT. Its translation is CASSQRGREKLFF.

The sample holds many counts of this clonotype. The rearrangement links TRBV7-9 to TRBJ1-2; D remains unclear. Trimming pared 8 bases from V and 2 bases from J, leaving 15 bases between. This CDR3 has 14 amino acids. CDR1 SEHNR and CDR2 FQNEAQ come from the germline V gene (reference sequence). In DNA form, the CDR3 reads TGTGCCAGCGGTATAACGGGCGTCAACTATGGCTACACCTTC. Its protein is CASGITGVNYGYTF.

This chain joins TRBV29-1 and TRBJ2-7; D possibly uses TRBD1 or TRBD2 (5 bases each). The CDR3 sequence is 14 residues long. V gave up 3 bases and J gave up 2 bases, with 14 bases separating them. Looked up from germline, CDR1 is SQVTM and CDR2 is ANQGSEA. The CDR3 loop reads CSVEFVGRAYEQYF. The CDR3 coding sequence is TGCAGCGTTGAGTTCGTGGGACGAGCCTACGAGCAGTACTTC.